This passage covers 18 T cell receptor beta chains from one sample sequenced in a study of regulatory T cells in long-lasting Graves disease. The time point here: persistent/refractory GD, antithyroid drugs over 5 years with positive TRAb. Extracted PBMC RNA gave rise to the TCR library. The TCR beta library used iRepertoire HTBI primers with Arm-PCR amplification of CDR3. From the multiplex PCR reads, TCRdb called clonotypes with MiXCR, one entry per CDR3 protein. This sample has about 430,000 distinct CDR3 sequences, with under 25% found just once. Specimen: peripheral blood mononuclear cells (PBMCs), collected when the disease was refractory, from a patient treated with antithyroid drugs. These receptors were taken from a female donor with Graves disease.

This clonotype has only a few counts. This chain joins TRBV29-1 and TRBJ1-2; TRBD1 matches 7 bases. This CDR3 spans 15 amino acids. V lost 2 bases to trimming and J lost 6 bases; unmatched junction nucleotides: 12. The V gene's germline CDR1 is SQVTM and CDR2 ANQGSEA. CDR3 DNA sequence: TGCAGCGTTGAAACGGACAGGCCGCTCATTGATGGCTACACCTTC. It specifies CSVETDRPLIDGYTF.

This rearrangement joins TRBV28 to TRBJ2-2; tentative D call: TRBD1 (5 bases). Germline loops: CDR1 MDHEN, CDR2 SYDVKM. V was clipped by 6 bases and J by 7 bases, with 15 bases between them. The CDR3 length is 14 residues. The CDR3 spells CASRTAQANGELFF. For the CDR3, the DNA is TGTGCCAGCAGAACGGCACAGGCGAACGGGGAGCTGTTTTTT.

The sample holds a few counts of this clonotype. The rearrangement joins TRBV20-1 to TRBJ2-7; a possible D gene is TRBD2 (6 bases). V dropped 6 bases and J dropped 2 bases, with 17 bases sitting between them. The CDR3 contains 14 residues. Germline V gene lookup returns CDR1 DFQATT and CDR2 SNEGSKA (reference sequence). This CDR3 is CSAPVGAGTYEQYF. DNA of the CDR3: TGCAGTGCACCGGTCGGGGCGGGAACCTACGAGCAGTACTTC.

The rearrangement links TRBV7-9 to TRBJ2-5; perhaps TRBD2 as D (5 bases). The CDR3 runs 14 residues. The V end lost 7 bases, the J end lost 1 base, and 13 bases lay between the germline ends. Germline V lookup: CDR1 SEHNR, CDR2 FQNEAQ (reference sequence). The CDR3 DNA follows: TGTGCCAGCAACGAACAACGGGGCCAAGAGACCCAGTACTTC. Its translation is CASNEQRGQETQYF.

At least ten counts were recorded for this clonotype. This chain links TRBV28 with TRBJ2-5; perhaps TRBD1 as D (5 bases). This CDR3 has 16 amino acids. V dropped 2 bases and J dropped 1 base, with 14 bases sitting between them. CDR1 is MDHEN, CDR2 SYDVKM, per germline. CDR3 protein: CASSLPSGHIQETQYF. CDR3 DNA: TGTGCCAGCAGTTTACCCAGTGGACACATCCAAGAGACCCAGTACTTC.

V and J are TRBV7-6 and TRBJ2-5; D not certain. The length of the CDR3 is 15 residues. Germline assignment: CDR1 SGHVS and CDR2 FNYEAQ. Trimming left V 2 bases short and J 5 bases short, with 15 bases between. The CDR3 DNA sequence: TGTGCCAGCAGCTTAAATGCGGCGAGCTGGGAGACCCAGTACTTC. Protein: CASSLNAASWETQYF.

To note about this clonotype: Just one base apart from a much larger clone, this may be a read error. CDR3 sequence reads: CASPPTKPEAFF. CDR3 sequence (DNA): TGTGCCAGCCCACCGACAAAACCTGAAGCTTTCTTT. This sequence joins TRBV18 and TRBJ1-1; D call uncertain. Germline CDR1 is KGHSH and CDR2 is LQKENI. This CDR3 spans 12 amino acids.

About this clonotype: No conserved phenylalanine or tryptophan is present at the end of the CDR3, so a read error is the likely explanation. V usage is TRBV12-3 or TRBV12-4 and J usage is TRBJ2-7; the match to TRBD1 covers 10 bases. The CDR3 consists of 14 residues. V lost 3 bases, J lost 5 bases, and 4 bases stayed unmatched. The CDR3 region has the DNA TGTGCCAGCAGTTTCCCGGGACAGGGGAACGAGCAGTACCTC. Translation: CASSFPGQGNEQYL.

V usage is TRBV12-3 or TRBV12-4 and J usage is TRBJ1-5; D is undetermined. Trimming cost V 2 bases and J 0 bases, with 11 bases left between them. The CDR3 length is 16 residues. DNA of the CDR3: TGTGCCAGCAGTTTACGAGGACCTTATAGCAATCAGCCCCAGCATTTT. Translating gives CASSLRGPYSNQPQHF.

V usage is TRBV19 and J usage is TRBJ1-1; D gene ambiguous. V dropped 4 bases and J dropped 4 bases, with 16 bases sitting between them. This CDR3 spans 15 amino acids. Germline V gene lookup returns CDR1 LNHDA and CDR2 SQIVND (reference sequence). CDR3 in amino acids: CASSNGDREGTEAFF. The CDR3 nucleotides are TGTGCCAGTAGTAACGGAGATCGGGAGGGCACTGAAGCTTTCTTT.

The V call is TRBV20-1, the J call TRBJ2-7; 9 positions agree with TRBD1. The CDR3 has 12 amino acids. V gave up 7 bases and J gave up 2 bases; unmatched junction bases: 3. Germline assignment: CDR1 DFQATT and CDR2 SNEGSKA (reference sequence). CDR3 sequence: CSVDRGAYEQYF. Here the CDR3 DNA reads TGCAGTGTGGACAGGGGAGCCTACGAGCAGTACTTC.

A note on this clonotype: A much larger clone differs from this one at a single base, so this may be a read error. This chain connects TRBV7-2 to TRBJ2-7, with D unresolved. Trimming took 5 bases from V and 5 from J, leaving 22 bases between them. The CDR3 sequence is 16 residues long. The V gene's germline CDR1 is SGHTA and CDR2 FQGNSA. DNA for the CDR3: TGTGCCAGCAGCCCCAGGCAGCAGTTCTATCCCCACGAGCAGTACTTC. Translated: CASSPRQQFYPHEQYF.

This clonotype was detected many times. J is TRBJ2-5 and V is TRBV28; D gene unclear. The CDR3 is 14 amino acids. Per germline, CDR1 MDHEN and CDR2 SYDVKM. The ends were cut back, 5 bases at V and 5 bases at J, with 15 bases in the middle. In DNA form, the CDR3 reads TGTGCCAGCAGTCCTACCAAATTTCGTGAGACCCAGTACTTC. This codes for CASSPTKFRETQYF. Together with reference TRBV28 and TRBJ2-5, the CDR3 gives the full variable domain: DVKVTQSSRYLVKRTGEKVFLECVQDMDHENMFWYRQDPGLGLRLIYFSYDVKMKEKGDIPEGYSVSREKKERFSLILESASTNQTSMYLCASSPTKFRETQYFGPGTRLLVL.

The chain employs TRBV12-3 or TRBV12-4 and TRBJ2-7; 9 nucleotides agree with TRBD1. J was trimmed by 7 bases and V by 1 base; bases with no gene match: 8. This CDR3 region has 15 residues. CDR3 amino acids: CASSLGTGGSGEQYF. The CDR3 DNA follows: TGTGCCAGCAGTTTAGGTACAGGGGGCTCAGGAGAGCAGTACTTC.

This clonotype has more than one count but fewer than ten. The chain is built from TRBV20-1 and TRBJ2-5; D is possibly TRBD2 (5 bases). The CDR3 has 13 residues. Per the germline V gene, CDR1 is DFQATT and CDR2 is SNEGSKA (reference sequence). With 3 bases removed from V and 2 bases from J, the gap between germline ends came to 10 bases. This CDR3 reads CSARDGEQETQYF. CDR3 nucleotides: TGCAGTGCTAGGGACGGGGAACAAGAGACCCAGTACTTC.

The chain is built from TRBV9 and TRBJ1-5; D is undetermined. Germline V gene sequence: CDR1 SGDLS, CDR2 YYNGEE. The CDR3 length is 15 residues. Trimming shortened V by 4 bases and J by 0 bases, and 11 bases separated the two germline ends. CDR3 nucleotide sequence: TGTGCCAGCAGCCAGGACCCTGATAGCAATCAGCCCCAGCATTTT. It codes for CASSQDPDSNQPQHF.

A few counts support this clonotype. The chain employs TRBV28 and TRBJ2-7; 10 bases are a match to TRBD2. Germline V CDR1 and CDR2: MDHEN, SYDVKM. V gave up 6 bases and J gave up 2 bases; unmatched junction bases: 7. This CDR3 contains 15 residues. The DNA of the CDR3 is TGTGCCAGCAGGGAGGGGACTAGCGTTGCCTACGAGCAGTACTTC. Its protein is CASREGTSVAYEQYF.

The chain is built from TRBV3-1 and TRBJ2-2; 13 bases map to TRBD2. V lost 4 bases, J lost 3 bases, and 8 bases stayed unmatched. Per germline, CDR1 LGHDT and CDR2 YNNKEL (reference sequence). The CDR3 contains 18 residues. The CDR3 bases are TGTGCCAGCAGCCCTGGGACTAGCGGGACTCGCGACACCGGGGAGCTGTTTTTT. Translated, it gives CASSPGTSGTRDTGELFF. The entire variable domain, with the rest obtained from reference TRBV3-1 and TRBJ2-2, is as follows: DTAVSQTPKYLVTQMGNDKSIKCEQNLGHDTMYWYKQDSKKFLKIMFSYNNKELIINETVPNRFSPKSPDKAHLNLHINSLELGDSAVYFCASSPGTSGTRDTGELFFGEGSRLTVL.